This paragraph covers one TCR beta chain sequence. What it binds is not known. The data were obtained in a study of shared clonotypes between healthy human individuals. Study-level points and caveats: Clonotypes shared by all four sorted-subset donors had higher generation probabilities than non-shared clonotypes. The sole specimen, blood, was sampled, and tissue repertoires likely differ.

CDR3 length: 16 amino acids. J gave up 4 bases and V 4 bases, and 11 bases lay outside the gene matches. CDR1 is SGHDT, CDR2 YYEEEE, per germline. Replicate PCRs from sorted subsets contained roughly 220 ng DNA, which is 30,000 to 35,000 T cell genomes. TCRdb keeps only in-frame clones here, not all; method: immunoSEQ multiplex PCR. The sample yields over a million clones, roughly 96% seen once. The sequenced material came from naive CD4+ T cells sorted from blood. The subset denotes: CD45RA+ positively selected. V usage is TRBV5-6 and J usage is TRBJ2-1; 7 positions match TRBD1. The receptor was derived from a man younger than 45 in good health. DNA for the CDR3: TGTGCCAGCAGCCCCCATCAGTGGGGACAGTACAATGAGCAGTTCTTC. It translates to CASSPHQWGQYNEQFF.